This is a list of T cell receptor beta chains from one sample in a study of cytomegalovirus exposure and HLA in healthy donors. Using immunoSEQ multiplex PCR, the repertoire was profiled, and TCRdb retains in-frame clones only, with some absent. The table includes tens of thousands of clones, just over 65% detected once. Sequenced sample: PBMCs. The receptors were gathered from a woman aged 30 to 39 in good health and CMV-seronegative. Each CDR3 is given with its conserved first and last residue. The order of the fields is D gene, clone size, J gene, V gene, CDR3 DNA, CDR3 protein. D genes are given only for firm matches. Rows may omit the clone size; those that give it use once, few, many or a size class.

>-|-|TRBJ2-3|TRBV5-4
TGTGCCAGCAGCCCCTCGACTCGGGGAGATACGCAGTATTTT
CASSPSTRGDTQYF
>-|-|TRBJ2-1|TRBV30
TGTGCCTCTCACGACCGGTCCCCAGGTGTGGATGAGCAGTTCTTC
CASHDRSPGVDEQFF
>-|few|TRBJ1-4|TRBV5-1
TGCGCCAGCAGCTTGGGGGGGCCTGGGGAAAAACTGTTTTTT
CASSLGGPGEKLFF
>TRBD1|-|TRBJ2-7|TRBV27
TGTGCCAGCAGTTTCTTCAGGGGGTACGAGCAGTACTTC
CASSFFRGYEQYF
>-|-|TRBJ2-5|TRBV7-2
TGTGCCAGCAACTTTAACGGGGGAGGGACCCAGTACTTC
CASNFNGGGTQYF
>-|-|TRBJ2-1|TRBV9
TGTGCCAGCAGCCCCCGGATGGGGATAGCGGAGTACAATGAGCAGTTCTTC
CASSPRMGIAEYNEQFF
>TRBD1|-|TRBJ1-4|TRBV27
TGTGCCAGCTATGGACAGGGGGCTGGGGAAAAACTGTTTTTT
CASYGQGAGEKLFF
>TRBD1|-|TRBJ1-5|TRBV5-1
TGCGCCAGCAGCCCGGGACAGGGTTACAATCAGCCCCAGCATTTT
CASSPGQGYNQPQHF
>-|-|TRBJ1-1|TRBV28
TGTGCCAGCAGTAACCTGGGGGGGCGGGTAGCTTTCTTT
CASSNLGGRVAFF
>TRBD1|-|TRBJ1-2|TRBV15
TGTGCCACCAGCACTCAGACAGGGTATGGCTATGGCTACACCTTC
CATSTQTGYGYGYTF
>TRBD2|-|TRBJ2-1|TRBV2
TGTGCCAGCAGCGCCCTTAGCGGGGCCAACAATGAGCAGTTCTTC
CASSALSGANNEQFF
>TRBD2|-|TRBJ2-1|TRBV2
TGTGCCAGCAGTGAAGGGAGGACTAGCGACAATGAGCAGTTCTTC
CASSEGRTSDNEQFF
>-|-|TRBJ1-6|TRBV6-1
TGTGCCAGCAGTGAAGAACAGGTCGGGAATTCACCCCTCCACTTT
CASSEEQVGNSPLHF
>TRBD1|-|TRBJ1-1|TRBV5-1
TGCGCCAGCAGCTTCCGGGACAGGGGGCGCACTGAAGCTTTCTTT
CASSFRDRGRTEAFF
>TRBD2|-|TRBJ2-1|TRBV5-1
TGCGCCAGCAAGGACGGGGGGACGACCTACAATGAGCAGTTCTTC
CASKDGGTTYNEQFF
>-|few|TRBJ2-1|TRBV7-9
TGTGCCAGCAGCTTCCGGGACTTCAGGTTTCTGTTCTTC
CASSFRDFRFLFF
>TRBD1|few|TRBJ2-5|TRBV7-9
TGTGCCAGCAGCGCCCCGGGACAGGTTATGCAAGAGACCCAGTACTTC
CASSAPGQVMQETQYF
>TRBD2|-|TRBJ2-7|TRBV7-2
TGTGCCAGCAGCTTACGGCCTAGCGGATACTCCTACGAGCAGTACTTC
CASSLRPSGYSYEQYF
>TRBD2|-|TRBJ2-1|TRBV6-4
TGTGCCAGCAGCCCGGGACTAGCGGGCATCTACAATGAGCAGTTCTTC
CASSPGLAGIYNEQFF
>TRBD1|few|TRBJ2-1|TRBV5-1
TGCGCCAGCTTGCAATTCGGGACAGCCGACAATGAGCAGTTCTTC
CASLQFGTADNEQFF
>TRBD2|-|TRBJ2-1|TRBV7-6
TGTGCCAGCAGCACGACTAGCGGGGGGTCCCTTAATGAGCAGTTCTTC
CASSTTSGGSLNEQFF
>TRBD1|once|TRBJ1-1|TRBV5-1
TGCGCCAGCAGCTTAGACAGGGAACTAGGGAACACTGAAGCTTTCTTT
CASSLDRELGNTEAFF
>TRBD1|few|TRBJ2-6|TRBV27
TGTGCCAGCAGTTTACTGGGACAGGGGACTGGGGCCAACGTCCTGACTTTC
CASSLLGQGTGANVLTF
>TRBD1|-|TRBJ1-6|TRBV2
TGTGCCAGCAGTGAAGCGGGACAGAATTCACCCCTCCACTTT
CASSEAGQNSPLHF
>TRBD2|-|TRBJ2-3|TRBV2
TGTGCCAGCAAGGATCAGCGGGGGGGCACAGATACGCAGTATTTT
CASKDQRGGTDTQYF
>-|once|TRBJ1-2|TRBV2
TGTGCCAGCAGTGAAGCGCGGGCCGGTAGTGGCTACACCTTC
CASSEARAGSGYTF
>-|-|TRBJ2-2|TRBV2
TGTGCCAGCATTCCAACAGGGCCGAACACCGGGGAGCTGTTTTTT
CASIPTGPNTGELFF
>-|few|TRBJ1-1|TRBV6-5
TGTGCCAGCAGACCACAGAGGAACACTGAAGCTTTCTTT
CASRPQRNTEAFF
>-|-|TRBJ1-1|TRBV27
TGTGCCAGCAGTTTATCCGCCCAGGGGAACACTGAAGCTTTCTTT
CASSLSAQGNTEAFF
>TRBD1|-|TRBJ1-2|TRBV7-2
TGTGCCAGCAGCTTTACAGGGGCCTTCGGGTATGGCTACACCTTC
CASSFTGAFGYGYTF
>TRBD2|-|TRBJ2-7|TRBV4-1
TGCGCCAGCAGCCTAAGAAGCGGGGGGGGAATCCACGAGCAGTACTTC
CASSLRSGGGIHEQYF
>-|-|TRBJ2-1|TRBV28
TGTGCCAGCAGTTTCGGATCTAGTCGCTTCTTC
CASSFGSSRFF
>TRBD1|-|TRBJ1-5|TRBV6-6
TGTGCCAGCACCACAGGGGCCAATCAGCCCCAGCATTTT
CASTTGANQPQHF
>-|once|TRBJ1-3|TRBV11-2
TGTGCCAGCAGCTCCCTTCAGGGTATCGGAAACACCATATATTTT
CASSSLQGIGNTIYF
>TRBD1|-|TRBJ2-3|TRBV27
TGTGCCAGCAGTCTCCGACAGGGGCTCACAGATACGCAGTATTTT
CASSLRQGLTDTQYF
>TRBD1|-|TRBJ2-7|TRBV4-1
TGCGCCAGCAGCTACAGACCCGGGACAGGAGGCTACGAGCAGTACTTC
CASSYRPGTGGYEQYF
>-|-|TRBJ1-6|TRBV5-6
TGTGCCAGCAGCTTTTTATTTTTATCGACAGGAAACTATAATTCACCCCTCCACTTT
CASSFLFLSTGNYNSPLHF
>TRBD1|-|TRBJ1-2|TRBV18
TGTGCCAGTTCGGACAGGGACAACTATGGCTACACCTTC
CASSDRDNYGYTF
>TRBD2|-|TRBJ2-2|TRBV4-2
TGTGCCAGCAGCCAAGTCGGGACTAGCGGGGGCCATACCGCGAACACCGGGGAGCTGTTTTTT
CASSQVGTSGGHTANTGELFF
>-|few|TRBJ1-5|TRBV27
TGTGCCAGCAGTTTGGGGGGATCCCTTGGCAATCAGCCCCAGCATTTT
CASSLGGSLGNQPQHF
>TRBD2|few|TRBJ2-5|TRBV5-4
TGTGCCAGCAGCGGGACTAGCGGGGGGTTGGGGGAGACCCAGTACTTC
CASSGTSGGLGETQYF
>TRBD1|-|TRBJ1-6|TRBV2
TGTGCCGGCCGGGACAGGGAACGTTCACCCCTCCACTTT
CAGRDRERSPLHF
>-|-|TRBJ1-1|TRBV14
TGTGCCAGCAGCTTAAGAGTTCGAGGTGAAGCTTTCTTT
CASSLRVRGEAFF
>TRBD1|-|TRBJ1-2|TRBV6-5
TGTGCCAGCAGTTCCAGGACAGGGGAGGACTATGGCTACACCTTC
CASSSRTGEDYGYTF
>-|once|TRBJ1-2|TRBV6-5
TGTGCCAGCAGTGCCCAGCAGGGGCCGTATGGCTACACCTTC
CASSAQQGPYGYTF
>-|-|TRBJ1-1|TRBV7-9
TGTGCCAGCAGCTTTGAGCTCCCGAACACTGAAGCTTTCTTT
CASSFELPNTEAFF
>-|-|TRBJ2-7|TRBV6-5
TGTGCCAGCAGCCGTTGGCCAGGTCATAGCTACGAGCAGTACTTC
CASSRWPGHSYEQYF
>-|-|TRBJ2-5|TRBV30
TGTGCCTGGAGAGCGGGTGAGACCCAGTACTTC
CAWRAGETQYF
>TRBD1|few|TRBJ1-5|TRBV7-9
TGTGCCAGCAGCATGGACAGGGTTAGCAATCAGCCCCAGCATTTT
CASSMDRVSNQPQHF
>-|-|TRBJ1-2|TRBV29-1
TGCAGCGTTGAACTGGGGAGTCAGTATGGCTACACCTTC
CSVELGSQYGYTF
>-|-|TRBJ1-6|TRBV18
TGTGCCAGCTCACCCCTGGGGGCGAATAATTCACCCCTCCACTTT
CASSPLGANNSPLHF
>-|-|TRBJ1-2|TRBV5-1
TGCGCCAGCAGCTTGGACAGTCGTAACTATGGCTACACCTTC
CASSLDSRNYGYTF
>-|-|TRBJ2-2|TRBV6-1
TGTGCCAGCAGTGATTTGATCGGGACCGGGGAGCTGTTTTTT
CASSDLIGTGELFF
>-|-|TRBJ2-5|TRBV30
TGTGCCTGGACTCACAGACAAATCCGAGAGACCCAGTACTTC
CAWTHRQIRETQYF
>-|-|TRBJ1-3|TRBV9
TGTGCCAGCAGCGTAGACACGGCGGGATTAGGAAACACCATATATTTT
CASSVDTAGLGNTIYF
>TRBD2|many|TRBJ2-3|TRBV6-4
TGTGCCAGCAGTGACGGCGGGGGGGCAACAGATACGCAGTATTTT
CASSDGGGATDTQYF
>-|-|TRBJ2-3|TRBV11-2
TGTGCCAGCAGCTCTCCCCCCCCAGCGACCGGCACAGATACGCAGTATTTT
CASSSPPPATGTDTQYF
>TRBD1|few|TRBJ2-1|TRBV29-1
TGCAGCGTTGTCGGCTGGGCAGGGGGAAATGAGCAGTTCTTC
CSVVGWAGGNEQFF
>-|-|TRBJ1-6|TRBV2
TGTGCCAGCAGGCGGGCGCAGAATTCACCCCTCCACTTT
CASRRAQNSPLHF
>-|-|TRBJ2-1|TRBV7-3
TGTGCCAGCAGCAACACCAATGAGCAGTTCTTC
CASSNTNEQFF